The text below deals with one T cell receptor beta chain. Its matching antigen is unknown. The sample comes from a study of cytomegalovirus exposure and HLA in healthy donors. Overall study findings and caveats: A later analysis, which compared TCR beta chains of equal frequency, found the HLA-associated ones more clonally expanded. The authors enumerated roughly 160 TCR beta chains as linked to cytomegalovirus.

This PCR relied on a set of 60 Vbeta primers and 13 Jbeta primers. Assay: immunoSEQ multiplex PCR; the TCRdb copy retains only in-frame clones and omits some. The sample consists of some 120,000 clones, roughly 74% of them appearing once. Sequenced sample: PBMCs. This TCR came from a woman in her forties or fifties in good health and CMV-seropositive.

CDR3 in DNA: TGTGCCAGCAGCTCCGGACGACAGGGTGGCTACGAGCAGTACTTC. Translation gives CASSSGRQGGYEQYF. The chain has TRBV7-9 and TRBJ2-7, with 7 bases that match TRBD1. V was pared by 4 bases and J by 3 bases, with 9 bases of the junction left unmatched. The germline gives CDR1 SEHNR, CDR2 FQNEAQ (reference sequence). The CDR3 is 15 residues long.